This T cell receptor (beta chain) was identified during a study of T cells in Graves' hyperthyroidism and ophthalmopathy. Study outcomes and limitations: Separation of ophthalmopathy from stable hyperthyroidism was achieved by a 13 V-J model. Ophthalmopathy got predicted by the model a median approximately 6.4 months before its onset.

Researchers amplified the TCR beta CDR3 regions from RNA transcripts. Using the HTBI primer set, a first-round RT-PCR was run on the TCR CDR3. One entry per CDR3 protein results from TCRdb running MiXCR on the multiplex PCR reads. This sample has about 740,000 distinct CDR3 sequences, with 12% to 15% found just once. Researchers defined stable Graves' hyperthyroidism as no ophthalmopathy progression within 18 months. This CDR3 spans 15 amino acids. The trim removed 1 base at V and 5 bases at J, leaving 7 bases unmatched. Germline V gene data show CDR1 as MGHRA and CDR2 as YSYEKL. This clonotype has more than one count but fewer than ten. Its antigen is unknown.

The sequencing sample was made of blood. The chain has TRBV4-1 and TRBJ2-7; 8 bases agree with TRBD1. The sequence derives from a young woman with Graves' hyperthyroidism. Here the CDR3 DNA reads TGCGCCAGCAGCCAAGCTCCAGGGGGCAAAGACGAGCAGTACTTC. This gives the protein CASSQAPGGKDEQYF.